These T cell receptor beta chains were read from a single sample in a study of PD-L1 blockade in urothelial cancer. The repertoire was sequenced with immunoSEQ multiplex PCR; TCRdb's copy has only in-frame clones and lacks some. The sample consists of tens of thousands of clones, approximately 81% of them appearing once. Sequencing was performed on PBMCs, taken around atezolizumab (anti-PD-L1) treatment. Receptor source: a man in his 70s with urothelial cancer. Each CDR3 is given with its conserved first and last residue. The D gene is left open where the match is weak. Expanded clones are given a class, and other clones once, few, many or no size at all.

d_call,v_call,j_call,clone_size,cdr3_aa,cdr3_nt
TRBD1,TRBV9,TRBJ2-2,-,CASSTRDRETGELFF,TGTGCCAGCAGCACCCGGGACAGGGAGACCGGGGAGCTGTTTTTT
-,TRBV7-2,TRBJ1-5,-,CASSLGGWNQPQHF,TGTGCCAGCAGCTTAGGGGGCTGGAATCAGCCCCAGCATTTT
-,TRBV19,TRBJ2-1,-,CASSKWGGRLASYNEQFF,TGTGCCAGTAGTAAGTGGGGAGGTCGGCTCGCCTCCTACAATGAGCAGTTCTTC
-,TRBV7-9,TRBJ2-5,-,CASSLGGGETQYF,TGTGCCAGCAGCTTAGGCGGTGGAGAGACCCAGTACTTC
TRBD2,TRBV2,TRBJ2-5,-,CASSVAGVIQTQYF,TGTGCCAGCAGTGTAGCGGGAGTAATACAGACCCAGTACTTC
-,TRBV10-3,TRBJ2-7,few,CAISSLREYEQYF,TGTGCCATCAGTTCTCTCCGCGAGTACGAGCAGTACTTC
TRBD1,TRBV6-1,TRBJ2-1,-,CASSLRDRVPNEQFF,TGTGCCAGTTCCCTACGGGACAGGGTACCCAATGAGCAGTTCTTC
-,TRBV2,TRBJ1-1,-,CASTRLAEAFF,TGTGCCAGCACCCGATTGGCAGAAGCTTTCTTT
TRBD2,TRBV4-3,TRBJ2-1,medium-sized,CASSQTSGAYNEQFF,TGCGCCAGCAGCCAGACTAGCGGGGCTTACAATGAGCAGTTCTTC
-,TRBV25-1,TRBJ2-3,-,CASSEGQYTDTQYF,TGTGCCAGCAGTGAGGGCCAATACACAGATACGCAGTATTTT
TRBD1,TRBV4-2,TRBJ2-7,-,CASSQVAGGHEQYF,TGTGCCAGCAGCCAAGTGGCAGGGGGCCACGAGCAGTACTTC
-,TRBV5-1,TRBJ2-1,-,CASSLGGIRGNEQFF,TGCGCCAGCAGCTTGGGTGGAATCCGGGGCAATGAGCAGTTCTTC
-,TRBV20-1,TRBJ1-1,-,CSAIKNTEAFF,TGCAGTGCTATCAAGAACACTGAAGCTTTCTTT
TRBD1,TRBV10-3,TRBJ2-7,-,CAISEGYGTRDRVYEQYF,TGTGCCATCAGTGAGGGCTATGGTACCCGGGACAGAGTTTACGAGCAGTACTTC
-,TRBV19,TRBJ1-2,-,CASSIGAGASLYGYTF,TGTGCCAGTAGTATCGGCGCAGGGGCCTCACTTTATGGCTACACCTTC
TRBD1,TRBV4-3,TRBJ2-5,-,CASSQESGGAGTQYF,TGCGCCAGCAGCCAAGAATCAGGGGGCGCAGGGACCCAGTACTTC
-,TRBV4-2,TRBJ1-2,-,CASRAEGGYTF,TGTGCCAGCCGCGCGGAAGGTGGCTACACCTTC
-,TRBV4-2,TRBJ2-3,-,CASSQDVEANERDDTQYF,TGTGCCAGCAGCCAAGATGTAGAAGCCAACGAGCGCGATGATACGCAGTATTTT
TRBD1,TRBV4-1,TRBJ2-2,-,CASSPDRGPNGELFF,TGCGCCAGCAGCCCAGACAGGGGGCCTAACGGGGAGCTGTTTTTT
TRBD2,TRBV7-7,TRBJ2-7,-,CASSLEASGEHGSYEQYF,TGTGCTAGCAGCTTAGAGGCTAGCGGGGAACACGGTTCCTACGAGCAGTACTTC
-,TRBV29-1,TRBJ1-1,few,CSARWGKGTEAFF,TGCAGCGCCCGCTGGGGCAAGGGGACTGAAGCTTTCTTT
TRBD1,TRBV6-1,TRBJ1-1,-,CASNDLQGRTTEAFF,TGTGCCAGCAACGACTTACAGGGGAGGACGACTGAAGCTTTCTTT
-,TRBV28,TRBJ1-4,-,CASRPDTNTLFF,TGTGCCAGCAGACCTGACACCAATACACTGTTTTTT
TRBD1,TRBV6-5,TRBJ2-7,-,CASRGRGQVAYEQYF,TGTGCCAGCCGAGGTCGCGGACAGGTAGCCTACGAGCAGTACTTC
TRBD1,TRBV9,TRBJ2-3,-,CASSVAGTAADTQYF,TGTGCCAGCAGCGTAGCTGGGACAGCCGCAGATACGCAGTATTTT
TRBD1,TRBV11-2,TRBJ2-1,few,CASSFNLGQGQGNEQFF,TGTGCCAGCAGCTTCAACCTCGGACAGGGGCAAGGGAATGAGCAGTTCTTC